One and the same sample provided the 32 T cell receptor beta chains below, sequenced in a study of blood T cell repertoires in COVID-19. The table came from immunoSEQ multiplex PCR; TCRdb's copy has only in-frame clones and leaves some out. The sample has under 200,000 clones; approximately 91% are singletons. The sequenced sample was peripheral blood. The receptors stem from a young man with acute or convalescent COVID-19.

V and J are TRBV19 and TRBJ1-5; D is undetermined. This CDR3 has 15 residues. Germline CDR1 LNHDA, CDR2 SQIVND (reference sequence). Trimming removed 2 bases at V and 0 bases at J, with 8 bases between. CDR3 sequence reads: CASSIPGNSNQPQHF. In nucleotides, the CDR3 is TGTGCCAGTAGTATACCGGGGAATAGCAATCAGCCCCAGCATTTT.

CDR3 sequence reads: CASSQADRGGFEAFF. The CDR3 DNA sequence: TGTGCCAGCAGCCAAGCTGACAGGGGTGGATTTGAAGCTTTCTTT. The chain combines TRBV3-1 (or the pseudogene TRBV3-2) with TRBJ1-1; 8 bases fit TRBD1. Losses at the gene ends were 1 base for V and 7 bases for J; bases not matched to a gene: 8. The CDR3 extends over 15 amino acids. Germline CDR1 LGHDT, CDR2 YNNKEL (reference sequence).

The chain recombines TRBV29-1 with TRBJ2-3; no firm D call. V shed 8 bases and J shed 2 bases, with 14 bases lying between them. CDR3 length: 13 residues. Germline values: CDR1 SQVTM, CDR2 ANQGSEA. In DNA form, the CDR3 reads TGCAGCTCCACCGGTGACTTCACAGATACGCAGTATTTT. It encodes CSSTGDFTDTQYF.

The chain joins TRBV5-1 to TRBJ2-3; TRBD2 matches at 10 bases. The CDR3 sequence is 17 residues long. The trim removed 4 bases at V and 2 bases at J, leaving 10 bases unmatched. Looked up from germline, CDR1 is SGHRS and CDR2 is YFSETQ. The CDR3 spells CASSPHKLAGTTDTQYF. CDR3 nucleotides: TGCGCCAGCAGCCCGCACAAACTAGCGGGGACCACAGATACGCAGTATTTT.

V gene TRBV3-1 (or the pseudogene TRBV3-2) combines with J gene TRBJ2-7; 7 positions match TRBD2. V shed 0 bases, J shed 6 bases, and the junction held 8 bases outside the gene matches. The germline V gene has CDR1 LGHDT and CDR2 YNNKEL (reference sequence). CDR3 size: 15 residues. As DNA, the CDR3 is TGTGCCAGCAGCCAAGAAGCAGCGGGGCCCCTCGAGCAGTACTTC. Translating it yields CASSQEAAGPLEQYF.

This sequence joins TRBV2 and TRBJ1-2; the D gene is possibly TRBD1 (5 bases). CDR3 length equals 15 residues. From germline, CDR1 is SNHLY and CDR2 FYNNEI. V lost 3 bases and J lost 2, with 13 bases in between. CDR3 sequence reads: CASSEVGRENYGYTF. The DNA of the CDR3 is TGTGCCAGCAGTGAGGTAGGCAGGGAAAACTATGGCTACACCTTC.

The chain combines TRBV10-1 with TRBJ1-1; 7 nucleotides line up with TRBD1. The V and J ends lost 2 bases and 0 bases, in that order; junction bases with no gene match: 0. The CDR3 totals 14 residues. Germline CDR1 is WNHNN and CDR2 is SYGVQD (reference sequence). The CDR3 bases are TGCGCCAGCAGTGAGACAGGGGTGAACACTGAAGCTTTCTTT. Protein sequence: CASSETGVNTEAFF.

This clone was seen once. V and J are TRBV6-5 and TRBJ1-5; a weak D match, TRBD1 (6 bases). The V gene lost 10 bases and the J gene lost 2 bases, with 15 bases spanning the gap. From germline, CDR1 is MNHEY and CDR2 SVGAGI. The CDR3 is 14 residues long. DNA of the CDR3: TGTGCCACCAACAGGGAAGATGGCAATCAGCCCCAGCATTTT. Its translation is CATNREDGNQPQHF.

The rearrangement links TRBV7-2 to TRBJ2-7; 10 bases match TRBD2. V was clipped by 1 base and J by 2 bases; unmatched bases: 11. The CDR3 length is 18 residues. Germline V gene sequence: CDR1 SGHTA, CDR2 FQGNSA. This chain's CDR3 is CASSLEPAGGLGTYEQYF. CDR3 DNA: TGTGCCAGCAGCTTAGAGCCAGCGGGAGGGCTAGGAACCTACGAGCAGTACTTC.

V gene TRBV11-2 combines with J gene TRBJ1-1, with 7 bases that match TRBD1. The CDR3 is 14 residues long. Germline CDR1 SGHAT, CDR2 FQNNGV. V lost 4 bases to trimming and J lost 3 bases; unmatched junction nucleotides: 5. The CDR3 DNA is TGTGCCAGCAGCTCCGGGACAGCTTACACTGAAGCTTTCTTT. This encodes CASSSGTAYTEAFF.

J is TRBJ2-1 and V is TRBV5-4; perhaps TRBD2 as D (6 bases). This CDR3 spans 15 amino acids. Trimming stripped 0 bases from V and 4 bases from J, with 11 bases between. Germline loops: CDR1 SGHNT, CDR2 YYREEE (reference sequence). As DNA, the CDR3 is TGTGCCAGCAGCTTGGGTATAGCGGAGTACAATGAGCAGTTCTTC. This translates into CASSLGIAEYNEQFF.

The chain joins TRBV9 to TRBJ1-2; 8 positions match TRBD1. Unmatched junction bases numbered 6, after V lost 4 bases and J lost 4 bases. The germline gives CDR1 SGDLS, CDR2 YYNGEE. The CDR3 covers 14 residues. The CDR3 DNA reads TGTGCCAGCAGCCCGGACAGGGAAACCTATGGCTACACCTTC. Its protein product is CASSPDRETYGYTF.

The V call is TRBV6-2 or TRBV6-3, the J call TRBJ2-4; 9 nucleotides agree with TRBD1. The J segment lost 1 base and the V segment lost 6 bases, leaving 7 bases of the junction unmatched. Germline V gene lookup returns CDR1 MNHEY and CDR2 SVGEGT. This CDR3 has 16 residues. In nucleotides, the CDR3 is TGTGCCAGCAGCTTACAGGGGGCCGTGGCCAAAAACATTCAGTACTTC. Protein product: CASSLQGAVAKNIQYF.

The DNA of the CDR3 is TGTGCCAGCAGGAGAGAGGGGGTCTCCTACGAGCAGTACTTC. Protein: CASRREGVSYEQYF. The V call is TRBV28, the J call TRBJ2-7; a possible D gene is TRBD1 (6 bases). V dropped 6 bases and J dropped 0 bases, with 12 bases sitting between them. Germline lookup yields CDR1 MDHEN and CDR2 SYDVKM. This CDR3 has 14 residues. The full variable domain, in which reference TRBV28 and TRBJ2-7 provide the parts outside the CDR3, is DVKVTQSSRYLVKRTGEKVFLECVQDMDHENMFWYRQDPGLGLRLIYFSYDVKMKEKGDIPEGYSVSREKKERFSLILESASTNQTSMYLCASRREGVSYEQYFGPGTRLTVT.

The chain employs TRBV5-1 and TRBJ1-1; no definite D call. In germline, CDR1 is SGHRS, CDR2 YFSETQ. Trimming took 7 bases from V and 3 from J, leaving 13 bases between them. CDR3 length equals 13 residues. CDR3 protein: CASPEREDTEAFF. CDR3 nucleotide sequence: TGCGCCAGCCCAGAGAGGGAGGACACTGAAGCTTTCTTT.

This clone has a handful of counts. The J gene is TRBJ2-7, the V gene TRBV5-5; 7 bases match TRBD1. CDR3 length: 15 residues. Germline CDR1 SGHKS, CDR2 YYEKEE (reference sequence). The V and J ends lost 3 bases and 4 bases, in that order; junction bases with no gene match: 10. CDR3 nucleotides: TGTGCCAGCAGCTATTCGAAGACAGGGATATACGAGCAGTACTTC. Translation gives CASSYSKTGIYEQYF.

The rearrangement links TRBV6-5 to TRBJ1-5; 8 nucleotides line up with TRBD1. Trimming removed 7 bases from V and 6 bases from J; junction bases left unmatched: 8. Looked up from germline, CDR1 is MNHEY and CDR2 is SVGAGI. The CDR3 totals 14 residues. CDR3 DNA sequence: TGTGCCAGCAAGCAGGGGGCTGGAGGTCAGCCCCAGCATTTT. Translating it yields CASKQGAGGQPQHF.

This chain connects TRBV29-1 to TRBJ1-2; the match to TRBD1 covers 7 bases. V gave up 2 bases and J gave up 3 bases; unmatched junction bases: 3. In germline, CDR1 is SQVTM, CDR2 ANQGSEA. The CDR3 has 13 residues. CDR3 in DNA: TGCAGCGTTGAACTGACAGGGCACTATGGCTACACCTTC. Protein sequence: CSVELTGHYGYTF.

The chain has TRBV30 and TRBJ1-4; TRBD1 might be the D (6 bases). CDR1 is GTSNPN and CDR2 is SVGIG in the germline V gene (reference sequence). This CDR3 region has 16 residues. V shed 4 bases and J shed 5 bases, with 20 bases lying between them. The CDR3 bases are TGTGCCTGGAATTTTCACCCGGGACAAGGGAATGAAAAACTGTTTTTT. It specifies CAWNFHPGQGNEKLFF.

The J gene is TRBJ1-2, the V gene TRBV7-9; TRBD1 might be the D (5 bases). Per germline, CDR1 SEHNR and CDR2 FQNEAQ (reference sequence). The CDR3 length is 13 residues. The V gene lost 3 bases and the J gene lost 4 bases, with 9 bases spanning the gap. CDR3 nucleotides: TGTGCCAGCAGCTTGGAGACAGCCTATGGCTACACCTTC. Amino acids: CASSLETAYGYTF.

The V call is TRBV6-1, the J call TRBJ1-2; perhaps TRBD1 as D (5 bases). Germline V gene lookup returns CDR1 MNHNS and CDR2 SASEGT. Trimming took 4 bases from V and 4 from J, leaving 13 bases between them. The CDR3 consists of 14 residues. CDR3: CASSAAEGTYGYTF. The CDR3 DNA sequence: TGTGCCAGCAGTGCAGCGGAGGGGACCTATGGCTACACCTTC.

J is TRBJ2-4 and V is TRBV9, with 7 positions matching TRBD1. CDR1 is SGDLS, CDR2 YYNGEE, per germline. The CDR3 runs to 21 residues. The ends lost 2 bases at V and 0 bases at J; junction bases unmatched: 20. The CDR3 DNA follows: TGTGCCAGCAGCGTCCTCCCCACTCAGACAGGGCAGCCCCTAGCCAAAAACATTCAGTACTTC. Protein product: CASSVLPTQTGQPLAKNIQYF.

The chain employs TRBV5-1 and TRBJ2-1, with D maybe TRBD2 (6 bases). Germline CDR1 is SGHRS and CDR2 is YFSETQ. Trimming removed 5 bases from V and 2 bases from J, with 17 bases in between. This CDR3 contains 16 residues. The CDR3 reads CASSSRPGDPYNEQFF. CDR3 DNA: TGCGCCAGCAGTTCCCGCCCGGGGGATCCCTACAATGAGCAGTTCTTC.

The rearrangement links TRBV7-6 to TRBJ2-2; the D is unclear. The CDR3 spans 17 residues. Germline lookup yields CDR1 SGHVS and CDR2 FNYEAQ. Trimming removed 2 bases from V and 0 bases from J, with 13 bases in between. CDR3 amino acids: CASSLSGALTNTGELFF. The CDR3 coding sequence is TGTGCCAGCAGCTTATCAGGCGCGTTGACGAACACCGGGGAGCTGTTTTTT.

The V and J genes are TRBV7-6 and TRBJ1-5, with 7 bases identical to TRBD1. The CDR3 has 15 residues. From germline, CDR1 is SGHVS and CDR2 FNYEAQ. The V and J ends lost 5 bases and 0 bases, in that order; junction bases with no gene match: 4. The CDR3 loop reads CASSGDSSSNQPQHF. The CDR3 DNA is TGTGCCAGCAGCGGGGACAGTTCTAGCAATCAGCCCCAGCATTTT. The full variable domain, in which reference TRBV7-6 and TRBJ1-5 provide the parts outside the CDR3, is GAGVSQSPRYKVTKRGQDVALRCDPISGHVSLYWYRQALGQGPEFLTYFNYEAQQDKSGLPNDRFSAERPEGSISTLTIQRTEQRDSAMYRCASSGDSSSNQPQHFGDGTRLSIL.

The CDR3 protein is CATSDYLAGVETQYF. For the CDR3, the DNA is TGTGCCACCAGTGATTACTTAGCGGGAGTAGAGACCCAGTACTTC. This rearrangement joins TRBV24-1 to TRBJ2-5, with 9 bases fitting TRBD2. Trimming cost V 2 bases and J 4 bases; bases outside gene matches: 4. Germline V gives CDR1 KGHDR, CDR2 SFDVKD. The CDR3 is 15 amino acids.

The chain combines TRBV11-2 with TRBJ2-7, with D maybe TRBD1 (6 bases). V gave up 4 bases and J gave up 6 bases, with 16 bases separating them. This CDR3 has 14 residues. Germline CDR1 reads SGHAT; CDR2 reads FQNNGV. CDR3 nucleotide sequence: TGTGCCAGCAGCTCAAGCAGGGGTTGGGGCGAGCAGTACTTC. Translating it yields CASSSSRGWGEQYF.

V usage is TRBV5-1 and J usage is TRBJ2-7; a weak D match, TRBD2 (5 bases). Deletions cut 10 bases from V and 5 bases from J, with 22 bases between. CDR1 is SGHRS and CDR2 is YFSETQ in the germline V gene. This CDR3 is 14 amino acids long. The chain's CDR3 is CACGKDSFTHEQYF. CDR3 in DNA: TGCGCCTGCGGCAAGGACTCCTTTACCCACGAGCAGTACTTC.

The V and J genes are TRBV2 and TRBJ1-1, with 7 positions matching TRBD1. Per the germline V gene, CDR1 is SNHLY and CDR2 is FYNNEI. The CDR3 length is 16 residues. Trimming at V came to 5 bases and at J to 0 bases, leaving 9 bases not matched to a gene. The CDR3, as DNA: TGTGCCAGCAGTCGATTCCCGGGACAGTTGAACACTGAAGCTTTCTTT. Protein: CASSRFPGQLNTEAFF.

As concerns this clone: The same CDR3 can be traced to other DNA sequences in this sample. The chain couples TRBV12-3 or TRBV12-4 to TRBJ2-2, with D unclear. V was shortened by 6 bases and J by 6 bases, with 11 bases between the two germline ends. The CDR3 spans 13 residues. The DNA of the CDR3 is TGTGCCAGCAGCCTCTTCACAGCCGGGGAGCTGTTTTTT. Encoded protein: CASSLFTAGELFF.

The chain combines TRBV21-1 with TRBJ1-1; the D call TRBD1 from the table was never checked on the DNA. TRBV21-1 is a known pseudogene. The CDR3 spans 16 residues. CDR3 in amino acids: CASSKGGQGLNTEAFF. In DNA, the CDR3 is TGTGCCAGCAGCAAAGGGGGACAGGGCCTGAACACTGAAGCTTTCTTT.

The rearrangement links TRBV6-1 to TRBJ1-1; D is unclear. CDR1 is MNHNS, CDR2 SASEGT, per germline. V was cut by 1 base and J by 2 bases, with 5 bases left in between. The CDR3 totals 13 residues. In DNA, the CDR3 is TGTGCCAGCAGTGAAGATCCAAACACTGAAGCTTTCTTT. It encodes CASSEDPNTEAFF.